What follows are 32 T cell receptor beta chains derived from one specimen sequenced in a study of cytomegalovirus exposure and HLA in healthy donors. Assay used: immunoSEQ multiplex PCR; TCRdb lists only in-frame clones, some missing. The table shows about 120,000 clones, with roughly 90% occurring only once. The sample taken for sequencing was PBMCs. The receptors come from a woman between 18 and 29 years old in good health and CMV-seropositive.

The CDR3 reads CASSLLSGANVLTF. In DNA, the CDR3 is TGTGCCAGCAGCTTACTCTCTGGGGCCAACGTCCTGACTTTC. This rearrangement joins TRBV5-4 to TRBJ2-6; D call uncertain. The CDR3 covers 14 residues. Germline-derived CDR1 and CDR2 are SGHNT and YYREEE (reference sequence). V lost 2 bases to trimming and J lost 0 bases, with 3 bases between them.

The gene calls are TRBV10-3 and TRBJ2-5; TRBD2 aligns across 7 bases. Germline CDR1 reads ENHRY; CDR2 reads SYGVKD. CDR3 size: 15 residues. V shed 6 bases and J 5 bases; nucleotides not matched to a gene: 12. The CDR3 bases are TGTGCCATCAGACCGGACGGCGGGGGATCGGAGACCCAGTACTTC. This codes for CAIRPDGGGSETQYF.

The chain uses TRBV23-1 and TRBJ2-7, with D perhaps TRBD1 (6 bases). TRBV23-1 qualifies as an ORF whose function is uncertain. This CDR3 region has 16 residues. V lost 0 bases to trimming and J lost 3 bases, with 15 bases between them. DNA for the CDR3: TGCGCCAGCAGTCAATCAAACCGACAGGCGGTCTACGAGCAGTACTTC. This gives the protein CASSQSNRQAVYEQYF.

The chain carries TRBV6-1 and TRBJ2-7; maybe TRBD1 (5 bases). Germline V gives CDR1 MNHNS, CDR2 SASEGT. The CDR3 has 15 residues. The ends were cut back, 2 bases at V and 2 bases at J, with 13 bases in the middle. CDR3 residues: CASSESKGSPYEQYF. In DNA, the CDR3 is TGTGCCAGCAGTGAAAGTAAGGGGTCCCCCTACGAGCAGTACTTC.

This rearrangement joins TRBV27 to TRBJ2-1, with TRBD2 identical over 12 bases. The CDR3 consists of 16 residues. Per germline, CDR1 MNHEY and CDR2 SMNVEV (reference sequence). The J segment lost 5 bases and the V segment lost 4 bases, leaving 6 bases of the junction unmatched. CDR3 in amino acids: CASSYPGLAGHNEQFF. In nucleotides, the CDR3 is TGTGCCAGCAGTTACCCCGGACTAGCGGGGCACAATGAGCAGTTCTTC.

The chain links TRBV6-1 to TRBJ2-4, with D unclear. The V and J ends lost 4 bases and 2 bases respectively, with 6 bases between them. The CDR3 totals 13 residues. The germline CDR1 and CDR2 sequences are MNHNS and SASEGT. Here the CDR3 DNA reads TGTGCCAGCAGTGGGCTCACCAAAAACATTCAGTACTTC. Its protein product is CASSGLTKNIQYF.

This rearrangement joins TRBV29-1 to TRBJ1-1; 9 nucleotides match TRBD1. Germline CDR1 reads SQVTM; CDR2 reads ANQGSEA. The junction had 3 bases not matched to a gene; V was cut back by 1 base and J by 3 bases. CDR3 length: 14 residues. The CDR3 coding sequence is TGCAGCGTTGAAGGAGACAGGGGGGACACTGAAGCTTTCTTT. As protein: CSVEGDRGDTEAFF.

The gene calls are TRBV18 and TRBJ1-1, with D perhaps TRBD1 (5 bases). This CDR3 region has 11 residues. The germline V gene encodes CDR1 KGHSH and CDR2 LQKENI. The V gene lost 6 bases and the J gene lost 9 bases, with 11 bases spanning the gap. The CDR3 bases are TGTGCCAGCTCCCGGGGGAACAAAGCTTTCTTT. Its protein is CASSRGNKAFF.

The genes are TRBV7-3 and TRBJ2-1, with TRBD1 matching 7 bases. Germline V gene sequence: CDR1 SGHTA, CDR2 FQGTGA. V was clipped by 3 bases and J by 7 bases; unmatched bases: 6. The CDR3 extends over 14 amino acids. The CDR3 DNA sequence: TGTGCCAGCAGCTTCCCAGGGGGTAAGAATGAGCAGTTCTTC. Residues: CASSFPGGKNEQFF.

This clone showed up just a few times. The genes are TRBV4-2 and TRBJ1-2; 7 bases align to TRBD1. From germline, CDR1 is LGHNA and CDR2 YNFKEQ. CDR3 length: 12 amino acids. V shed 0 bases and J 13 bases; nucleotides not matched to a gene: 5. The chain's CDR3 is CASSQDGRGATF. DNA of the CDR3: TGTGCCAGCAGCCAAGATGGCAGGGGGGCCACCTTC.

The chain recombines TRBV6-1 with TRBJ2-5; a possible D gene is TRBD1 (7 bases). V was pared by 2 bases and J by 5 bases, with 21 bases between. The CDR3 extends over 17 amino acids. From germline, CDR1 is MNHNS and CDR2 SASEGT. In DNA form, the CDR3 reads TGTGCCAGCAGTGAAAAGTGGAGTCAGGGGGGTGGCGAGACCCAGTACTTC. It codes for CASSEKWSQGGGETQYF.

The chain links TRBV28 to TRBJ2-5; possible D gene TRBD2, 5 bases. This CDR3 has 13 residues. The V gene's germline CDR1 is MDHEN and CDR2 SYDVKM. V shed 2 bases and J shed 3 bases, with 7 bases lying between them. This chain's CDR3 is CASSLGAEETQYF. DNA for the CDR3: TGTGCCAGCAGTTTAGGAGCGGAAGAGACCCAGTACTTC.

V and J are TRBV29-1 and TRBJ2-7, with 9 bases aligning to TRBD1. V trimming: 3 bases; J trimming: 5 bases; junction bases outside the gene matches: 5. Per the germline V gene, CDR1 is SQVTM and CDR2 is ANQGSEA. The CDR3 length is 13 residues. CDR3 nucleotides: TGCAGCGTTGACCCGGGACAGGGAAACGAGCAGTACTTC. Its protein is CSVDPGQGNEQYF.

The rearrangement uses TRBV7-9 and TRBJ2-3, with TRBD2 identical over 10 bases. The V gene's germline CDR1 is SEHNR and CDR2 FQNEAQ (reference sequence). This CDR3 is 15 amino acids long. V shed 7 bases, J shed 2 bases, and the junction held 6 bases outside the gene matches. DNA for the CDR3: TGTGCCAGCAAGCGGGAGGGAGGGTCCACAGATACGCAGTATTTT. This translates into CASKREGGSTDTQYF.

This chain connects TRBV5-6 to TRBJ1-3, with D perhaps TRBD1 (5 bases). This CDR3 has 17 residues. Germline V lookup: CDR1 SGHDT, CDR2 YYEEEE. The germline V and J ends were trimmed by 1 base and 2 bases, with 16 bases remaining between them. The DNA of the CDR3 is TGTGCCAGCAGCTTGTTTGGGGCTTCAGCTCCTGGAAACACCATATATTTT. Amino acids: CASSLFGASAPGNTIYF.

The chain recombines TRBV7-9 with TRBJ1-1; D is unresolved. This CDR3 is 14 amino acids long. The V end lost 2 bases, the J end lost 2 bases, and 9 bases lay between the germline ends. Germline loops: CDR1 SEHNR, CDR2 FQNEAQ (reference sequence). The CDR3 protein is CASSLSGVNTEAFF. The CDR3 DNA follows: TGTGCCAGCAGCTTATCAGGTGTTAACACTGAAGCTTTCTTT.

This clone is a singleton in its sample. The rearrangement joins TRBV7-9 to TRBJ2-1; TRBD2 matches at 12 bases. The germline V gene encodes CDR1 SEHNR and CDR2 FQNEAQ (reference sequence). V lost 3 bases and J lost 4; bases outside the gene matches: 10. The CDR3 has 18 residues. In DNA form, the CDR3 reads TGTGCCAGCAGCTTTAGTCCGGGGCTAGCGGGAGGGTACAATGAGCAGTTCTTC. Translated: CASSFSPGLAGGYNEQFF. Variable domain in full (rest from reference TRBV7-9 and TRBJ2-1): DTGVSQNPRHKITKRGQNVTFRCDPISEHNRLYWYRQTLGQGPEFLTYFQNEAQLEKSRLLSDRFSAERPKGSFSTLEIQRTEQGDSAMYLCASSFSPGLAGGYNEQFFGPGTRLTVL.

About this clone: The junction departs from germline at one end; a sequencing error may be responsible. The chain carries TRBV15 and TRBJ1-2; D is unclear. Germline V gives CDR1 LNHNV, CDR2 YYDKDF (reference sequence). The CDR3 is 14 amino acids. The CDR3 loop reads CVTSMGGEDYGYTF. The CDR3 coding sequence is TGTGTCACCAGCATGGGTGGGGAGGACTATGGCTACACCTTC. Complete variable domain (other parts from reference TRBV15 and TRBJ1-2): DAMVIQNPRYQVTQFGKPVTLSCSQTLNHNVMYWYQQKSSQAPKLLFHYYDKDFNNEADTPDNFQSRRPNTSFCFLDIRSPGLGDTAMYLCVTSMGGEDYGYTFGSGTRLTVV.

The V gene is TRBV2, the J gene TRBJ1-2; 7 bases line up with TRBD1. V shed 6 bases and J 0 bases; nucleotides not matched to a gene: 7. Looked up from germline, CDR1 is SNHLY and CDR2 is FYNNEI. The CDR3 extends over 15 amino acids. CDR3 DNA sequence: TGTGCCAGCAGGCCGGGACAGAGCCCTAACTATGGCTACACCTTC. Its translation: CASRPGQSPNYGYTF.

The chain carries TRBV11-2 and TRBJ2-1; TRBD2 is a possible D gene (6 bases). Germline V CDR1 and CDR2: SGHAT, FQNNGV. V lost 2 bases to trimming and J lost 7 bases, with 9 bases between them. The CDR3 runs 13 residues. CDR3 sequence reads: CASSLTRGNEQFF. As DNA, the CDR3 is TGTGCCAGCAGCTTAACACGGGGGAATGAGCAGTTCTTC.

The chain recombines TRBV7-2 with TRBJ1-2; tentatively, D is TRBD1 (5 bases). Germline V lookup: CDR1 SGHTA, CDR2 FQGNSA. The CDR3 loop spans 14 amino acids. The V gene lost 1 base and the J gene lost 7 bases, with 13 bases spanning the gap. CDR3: CASSLGGGPSGYTF. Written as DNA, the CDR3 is TGTGCCAGCAGCTTAGGGGGGGGTCCTTCTGGCTACACCTTC.

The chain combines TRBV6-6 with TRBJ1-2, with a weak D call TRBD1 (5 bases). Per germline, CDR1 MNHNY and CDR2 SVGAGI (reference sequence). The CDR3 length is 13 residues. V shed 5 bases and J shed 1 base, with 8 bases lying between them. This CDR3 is CASSQGFNYGYTF. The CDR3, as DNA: TGTGCCAGCAGTCAGGGTTTTAACTATGGCTACACCTTC.

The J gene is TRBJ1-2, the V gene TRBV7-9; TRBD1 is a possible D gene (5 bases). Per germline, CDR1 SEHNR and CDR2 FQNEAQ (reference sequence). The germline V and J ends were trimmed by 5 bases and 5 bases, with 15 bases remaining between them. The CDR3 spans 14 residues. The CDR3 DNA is TGTGCCAGCAGCCCCGGGCAGGGAATTTATGGCTACACCTTC. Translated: CASSPGQGIYGYTF. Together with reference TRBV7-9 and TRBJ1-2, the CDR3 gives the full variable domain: DTGVSQNPRHKITKRGQNVTFRCDPISEHNRLYWYRQTLGQGPEFLTYFQNEAQLEKSRLLSDRFSAERPKGSFSTLEIQRTEQGDSAMYLCASSPGQGIYGYTFGSGTRLTVV.

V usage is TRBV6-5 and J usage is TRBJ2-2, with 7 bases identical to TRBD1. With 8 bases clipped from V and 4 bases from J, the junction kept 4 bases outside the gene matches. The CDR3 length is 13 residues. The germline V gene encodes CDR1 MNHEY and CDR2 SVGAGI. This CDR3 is CASHGTATGELFF. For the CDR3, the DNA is TGTGCCAGCCACGGGACAGCCACCGGGGAGCTGTTTTTT.

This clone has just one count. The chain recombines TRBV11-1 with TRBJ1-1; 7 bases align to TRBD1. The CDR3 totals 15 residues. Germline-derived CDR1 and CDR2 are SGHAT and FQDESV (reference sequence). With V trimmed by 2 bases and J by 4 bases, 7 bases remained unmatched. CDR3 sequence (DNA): TGTGCCAGCAGCTTAACGGAGACAGGGACCACTGAAGCTTTCTTT. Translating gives CASSLTETGTTEAFF.

As DNA, the CDR3 is TGTGCCACCCAAGGACAGGGCTACTCTGGAAACACCATATATTTT. Translation gives CATQGQGYSGNTIYF. The rearrangement uses TRBV10-3 and TRBJ1-3; 8 nucleotides line up with TRBD1. CDR3 length equals 15 residues. The J segment lost 0 bases and the V segment lost 10 bases, leaving 8 bases of the junction unmatched. Germline values: CDR1 ENHRY, CDR2 SYGVKD.

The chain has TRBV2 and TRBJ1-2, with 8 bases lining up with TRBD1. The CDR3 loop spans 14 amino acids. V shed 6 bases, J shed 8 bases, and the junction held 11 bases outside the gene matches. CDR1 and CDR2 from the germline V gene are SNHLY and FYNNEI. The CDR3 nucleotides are TGTGCCAGCAGCCTAGGACAGGGTGCGAGGGGCTACACCTTC. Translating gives CASSLGQGARGYTF.

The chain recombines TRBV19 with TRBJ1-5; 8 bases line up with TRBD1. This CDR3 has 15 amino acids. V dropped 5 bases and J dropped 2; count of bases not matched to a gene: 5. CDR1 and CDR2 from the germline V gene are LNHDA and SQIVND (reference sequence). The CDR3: CASSPLDRGNQPQHF. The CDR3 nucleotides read TGTGCCAGTAGTCCCTTGGACAGGGGCAATCAGCCCCAGCATTTT.

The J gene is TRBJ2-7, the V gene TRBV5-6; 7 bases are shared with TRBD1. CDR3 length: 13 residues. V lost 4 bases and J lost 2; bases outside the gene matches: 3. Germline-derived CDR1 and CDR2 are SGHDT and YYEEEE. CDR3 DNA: TGTGCCAGCAGCCAAGGGACAGCCTACGAGCAGTACTTC. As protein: CASSQGTAYEQYF.

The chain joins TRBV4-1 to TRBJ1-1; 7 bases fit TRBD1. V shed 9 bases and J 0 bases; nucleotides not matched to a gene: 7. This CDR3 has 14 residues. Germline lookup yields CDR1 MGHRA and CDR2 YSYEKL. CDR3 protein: CASTGVSMNTEAFF. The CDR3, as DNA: TGCGCCAGTACAGGGGTCTCCATGAACACTGAAGCTTTCTTT.

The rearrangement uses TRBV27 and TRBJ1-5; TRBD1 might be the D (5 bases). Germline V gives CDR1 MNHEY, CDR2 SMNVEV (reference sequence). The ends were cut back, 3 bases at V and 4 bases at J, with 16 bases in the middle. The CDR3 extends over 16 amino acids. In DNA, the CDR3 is TGTGCCAGCAGTTTGAACGGGGGAATGCGAAATCAGCCCCAGCATTTT. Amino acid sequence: CASSLNGGMRNQPQHF.

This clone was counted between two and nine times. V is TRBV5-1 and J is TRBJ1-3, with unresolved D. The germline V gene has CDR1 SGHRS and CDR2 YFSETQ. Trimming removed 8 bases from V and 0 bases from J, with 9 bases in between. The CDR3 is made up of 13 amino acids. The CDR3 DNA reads TGCGCCAGTCGCGGATCCTCTGGAAACACCATATATTTT. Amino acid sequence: CASRGSSGNTIYF.